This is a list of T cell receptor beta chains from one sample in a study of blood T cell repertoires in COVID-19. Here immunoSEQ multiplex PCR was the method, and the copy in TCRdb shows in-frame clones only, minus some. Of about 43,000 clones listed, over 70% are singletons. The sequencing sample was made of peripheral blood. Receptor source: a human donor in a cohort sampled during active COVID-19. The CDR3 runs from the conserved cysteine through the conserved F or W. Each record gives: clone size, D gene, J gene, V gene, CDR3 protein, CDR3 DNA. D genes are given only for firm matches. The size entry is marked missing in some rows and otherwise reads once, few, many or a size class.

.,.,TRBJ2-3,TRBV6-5,CASSYSGAQNTQYF,TGTGCCAGCAGTTACTCGGGGGCTCAGAATACGCAGTATTTT
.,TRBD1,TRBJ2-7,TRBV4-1,CASSQVPGGAYEQYF,TGCGCCAGCAGCCAAGTCCCAGGGGGCGCCTACGAGCAGTACTTC
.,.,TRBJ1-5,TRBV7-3,CASSPPGGAQLGYSNQPQHF,TGTGCCAGCAGCCCTCCGGGGGGGGCGCAACTGGGGTATAGCAATCAGCCCCAGCATTTT
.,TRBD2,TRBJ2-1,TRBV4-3,CASSQSGTNEQFF,TGCGCCAGCAGCCAGAGCGGGACCAATGAGCAGTTCTTC
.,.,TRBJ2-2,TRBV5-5,CASRRTGVDTGELFF,TGTGCCAGCAGACGGACGGGAGTGGACACCGGGGAGCTGTTTTTT
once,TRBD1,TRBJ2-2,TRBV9,CASSLRGQGSGELFF,TGTGCCAGCAGCCTGAGGGGGCAGGGGTCCGGGGAGCTGTTTTTT
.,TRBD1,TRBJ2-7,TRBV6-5,CASSYSRTGYEQYF,TGTGCCAGCAGTTACTCGAGGACAGGCTACGAGCAGTACTTC
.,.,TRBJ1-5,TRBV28,CASSFRVRVQPQHF,TGTGCCAGCAGTTTCCGGGTCAGGGTCCAGCCCCAGCATTTT
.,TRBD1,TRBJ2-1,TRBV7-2,CASSFQGDLSYNEQFF,TGTGCCAGCAGTTTTCAGGGGGACCTCTCCTACAATGAGCAGTTCTTC
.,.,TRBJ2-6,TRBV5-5,CASSPPVGGSGANVLTF,TGTGCCAGCAGCCCACCAGTAGGCGGCTCTGGGGCCAACGTCCTGACTTTC
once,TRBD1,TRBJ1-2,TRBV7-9,CASSLGQGGNYGYTF,TGTGCCAGCAGCCTCGGACAGGGAGGGAACTATGGCTACACCTTC
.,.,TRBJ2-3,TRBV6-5,CASGAGDTQYF,TGTGCCAGCGGAGCTGGCGATACGCAGTATTTT
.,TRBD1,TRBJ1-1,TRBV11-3,CASSRDRDTEAFF,TGTGCCAGCAGTAGAGACAGGGACACTGAAGCTTTCTTT
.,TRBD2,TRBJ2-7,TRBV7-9,CASSLVSGARTASYEQYF,TGTGCCAGCAGCTTAGTTAGCGGGGCCCGGACAGCGAGCTACGAGCAGTACTTC
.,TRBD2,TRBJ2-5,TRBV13,CASSLVRGSPQETQYF,TGTGCCAGCAGCTTAGTTCGCGGGAGCCCTCAAGAGACCCAGTACTTC
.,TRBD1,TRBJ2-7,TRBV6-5,CASRPLGQGAYEQYF,TGTGCCAGCAGACCCCTCGGACAGGGCGCCTACGAGCAGTACTTC
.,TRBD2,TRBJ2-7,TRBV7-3,CASSSDGLVRSGSRSRYEQYF,TGTGCCAGCAGCTCCGACGGACTAGTACGTAGCGGGAGTAGATCGCGCTACGAGCAGTACTTC
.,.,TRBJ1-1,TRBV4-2,CASSRERSTEAFF,TGTGCCAGCAGCCGGGAGCGAAGCACTGAAGCTTTCTTT
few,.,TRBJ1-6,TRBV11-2,CASSLNRANSPLHF,TGTGCCAGCAGCTTAAACAGGGCGAATTCACCCCTCCACTTT
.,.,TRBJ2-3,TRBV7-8,CASSFSGGDAQYF,TGTGCCAGCAGCTTCTCCGGTGGAGATGCGCAGTATTTT
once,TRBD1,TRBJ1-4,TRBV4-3,CASSQDWQGVREKLFF,TGCGCCAGCAGCCAAGACTGGCAGGGGGTGAGGGAAAAACTGTTTTTT
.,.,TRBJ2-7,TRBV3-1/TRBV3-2,CASSQSGTPTSEQYF,TGTGCCAGCAGCCAATCCGGGACACCGACCTCCGAGCAGTACTTC
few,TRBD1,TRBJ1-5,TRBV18,CASSQGQSNQPQHF,TGTGCCAGCTCCCAGGGACAGAGTAATCAGCCCCAGCATTTT
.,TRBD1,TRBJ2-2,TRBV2,CASTGQGQTGELFF,TGTGCCAGCACAGGACAGGGGCAGACCGGGGAGCTGTTTTTT
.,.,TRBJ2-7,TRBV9,CASSPHRVYSEQYF,TGTGCCAGCAGCCCCCACAGGGTATACAGCGAGCAGTACTTC
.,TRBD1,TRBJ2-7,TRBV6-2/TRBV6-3,CASSYSSTGYRYYEQYF,TGTGCCAGCAGTTACTCCTCGACAGGGTATCGATACTACGAGCAGTACTTC